The rows below give T cell receptor beta chains drawn from one sample of a study of blood T cell repertoires in COVID-19. Sequencing was performed with immunoSEQ multiplex PCR; in TCRdb, only in-frame clones are kept and a portion is missing. The sample lists 60,000 or so clones, around 87% occurring once. Sequenced: peripheral blood. The receptors originated from a man in his fifties or sixties with active or convalescent COVID-19. Both conserved end residues are part of each CDR3. A D gene is named only where the DNA matches it firmly. Rows may omit the clone size; those that give it use once, few, many or a size class.

d_call,clone_size,j_call,v_call,cdr3_aa,cdr3_nt
TRBD1,-,TRBJ2-1,TRBV7-9,CASSLGTGLNNEQFF,TGTGCCAGCAGCTTGGGGACAGGGCTCAACAATGAGCAGTTCTTC
-,-,TRBJ1-3,TRBV19,CASSISILGPTSGNTIYF,TGTGCCAGTAGTATTTCAATTTTGGGGCCCACCTCTGGAAACACCATATATTTT
TRBD2,-,TRBJ2-1,TRBV10-1,CASSWKTSGTGNEQFF,TGCGCCAGCAGTTGGAAGACTAGCGGGACGGGGAATGAGCAGTTCTTC
TRBD1,once,TRBJ1-1,TRBV10-3,CAIRRSTGDGGTEAFF,TGTGCCATCAGGAGATCCACAGGGGATGGGGGCACTGAAGCTTTCTTT
TRBD1,-,TRBJ2-1,TRBV27,CASSPNRGSYNEQFF,TGTGCCAGCAGTCCCAACAGGGGTAGCTACAATGAGCAGTTCTTC
-,-,TRBJ2-2,TRBV19,CASSIYPSGVTGELFF,TGTGCCAGTAGTATTTATCCCTCGGGGGTCACCGGGGAGCTGTTTTTT
TRBD1,-,TRBJ1-2,TRBV7-2,CASSFAEGQGIYGYTF,TGTGCCAGCAGCTTCGCTGAGGGACAGGGCATCTATGGCTACACCTTC
TRBD1,few,TRBJ2-7,TRBV11-2,CASSPWGQGADEQYF,TGTGCCAGCAGCCCTTGGGGACAGGGGGCTGATGAGCAGTACTTC
-,once,TRBJ2-6,TRBV11-2,CASSGGLTGANVLTF,TGTGCCAGCAGCGGCGGGCTAACTGGGGCCAACGTCCTGACTTTC
TRBD1,-,TRBJ1-5,TRBV6-4,CASSKGQGNQPQHF,TGTGCCAGCAGTAAGGGACAGGGCAATCAGCCCCAGCATTTT
-,-,TRBJ1-3,TRBV11-2,CASSPVGHAGNTIYF,TGTGCCAGCAGCCCCGTCGGACATGCTGGAAACACCATATATTTT
-,-,TRBJ2-3,TRBV29-1,CSVHNGGSTDTQYF,TGCAGCGTTCATAATGGGGGGAGCACAGATACGCAGTATTTT
-,once,TRBJ2-7,TRBV5-4,CASSLSEGYEQYF,TGTGCCAGCAGCTTATCGGAGGGTTACGAGCAGTACTTC
TRBD2,-,TRBJ2-7,TRBV5-5,CASSLLAGGTSSYEQYF,TGTGCCAGCAGCTTGTTAGCGGGAGGGACTAGCTCCTACGAGCAGTACTTC
-,-,TRBJ1-2,TRBV28,CASSSGQGFNYGYTF,TGTGCCAGCAGTTCGGGGCAGGGGTTCAACTATGGCTACACCTTC
TRBD1,-,TRBJ1-2,TRBV19,CASGGDRTNYGYTF,TGTGCCAGTGGGGGGGACAGGACTAACTATGGCTACACCTTC
-,-,TRBJ1-5,TRBV7-2,CASSSQGYSNQPQHF,TGTGCCAGCAGCTCACAGGGTTATAGCAATCAGCCCCAGCATTTT
-,-,TRBJ2-7,TRBV6-5,CASRRQGSSYEQYF,TGTGCCAGCAGACGTCAGGGAAGCTCCTACGAGCAGTACTTC
-,-,TRBJ2-2,TRBV19,CASSIRTGELFF,TGTGCCAGTAGTATACGCACCGGGGAGCTGTTTTTT
TRBD2,-,TRBJ2-3,TRBV19,CASSGEGLAGAGDTQYF,TGTGCCAGTAGTGGGGAAGGACTAGCGGGAGCGGGGGATACGCAGTATTTT
-,-,TRBJ2-2,TRBV21-1,CASSWDRVTGELFF,TGTGCCAGCAGCTGGGACAGAGTCACCGGGGAGCTGTTTTTT
TRBD1,once,TRBJ1-5,TRBV19,CASKPRGQGRSNQPQHF,TGTGCCAGTAAACCCCGCGGACAGGGGAGGAGCAATCAGCCCCAGCATTTT
-,few,TRBJ2-2,TRBV6-5,CASSPPGTGELFF,TGTGCCAGCAGTCCCCCGGGCACCGGGGAGCTGTTTTTT
-,-,TRBJ1-2,TRBV28,CASSASPGKGGYTF,TGTGCCAGCAGTGCCTCGCCGGGCAAGGGGGGCTACACCTTC
-,few,TRBJ2-2,TRBV19,CASKAAGELFF,TGTGCCAGTAAGGCGGCCGGGGAGCTGTTTTTT
TRBD1,few,TRBJ2-1,TRBV3-1/TRBV3-2,CASSPGQGGAIF,TGTGCCAGCAGCCCCGGACAGGGTGGTGCGATCTTC
-,-,TRBJ1-5,TRBV6-6,CASSYSGGTQPQHF,TGTGCCAGCAGTTACTCGGGAGGAACTCAGCCCCAGCATTTT
TRBD2,-,TRBJ2-1,TRBV5-4,CASSPSAGGYNEQFF,TGTGCCAGCAGCCCCTCTGCGGGGGGGTACAATGAGCAGTTCTTC
-,-,TRBJ1-1,TRBV5-8,CASSHSGGSEAFF,TGTGCCAGCAGTCATTCAGGAGGGAGTGAAGCTTTCTTT
-,-,TRBJ2-5,TRBV6-5,CASQDRMASLGTQYF,TGTGCCAGCCAGGATCGGATGGCTAGCCTGGGGACCCAGTACTTC
-,-,TRBJ1-1,TRBV4-3,CASSTRWGGTMNTEAFF,TGCGCCAGCAGCACCCGCTGGGGGGGCACCATGAACACTGAAGCTTTCTTT
TRBD2,-,TRBJ2-1,TRBV10-2,CACRLAGVSYNEQFF,TGCGCCTGCCGACTAGCGGGGGTATCCTACAATGAGCAGTTCTTC
-,-,TRBJ1-2,TRBV24-1,CATSDSSYGYTF,TGTGCCACCAGTGATTCGAGCTATGGCTACACCTTC